A selection of T cell receptor beta chains follows, all from one sample in a study of OX40 agonist ivuxolimab in advanced cancers. Using immunoSEQ multiplex PCR, the repertoire was profiled, and TCRdb retains in-frame clones only, with some absent. The table shows tens of thousands of clones, with approximately 86% occurring only once. This material consisted of CD4+ or CD8+ T cells sorted from blood, taken in a trial of the OX40 agonist ivuxolimab. The origin of the receptors is an adult with an advanced solid tumor such as melanoma, head and neck, liver or kidney cancer. The conserved cysteine and the conserved F or W are not part of the CDR3 here. The order of the fields is J gene, V gene, CDR3 protein.

j_call: TRBJ2-1; v_call: TRBV6-5; cdr3_aa: ASSDGAGNEQF
j_call: TRBJ1-2; v_call: TRBV4-1; cdr3_aa: ASNRPGATNYGYT
j_call: TRBJ2-7; v_call: TRBV6-1; cdr3_aa: ASRPGGRAYEQY
j_call: TRBJ1-1; v_call: TRBV6-5; cdr3_aa: ASSKMNTEAF
j_call: TRBJ2-1; v_call: TRBV29-1; cdr3_aa: SVNRPGTGVNEQF
j_call: TRBJ1-1; v_call: TRBV4-1; cdr3_aa: ASSQGVPGVVNTEAF
j_call: TRBJ2-2; v_call: TRBV5-1; cdr3_aa: ASSLGNPGELF
j_call: TRBJ2-1; v_call: TRBV9; cdr3_aa: ASSPRRAQNEQF
j_call: TRBJ2-7; v_call: TRBV20-1; cdr3_aa: SARQGLEQY
j_call: TRBJ1-6; v_call: TRBV19; cdr3_aa: ASRPGTAENSPLH
j_call: TRBJ2-4; v_call: TRBV27; cdr3_aa: ASGVRDRVY
j_call: TRBJ1-2; v_call: TRBV27; cdr3_aa: ASSLSRPSSRDGYT
j_call: TRBJ2-2; v_call: TRBV27; cdr3_aa: ASRKTGTTNTGELF
j_call: TRBJ2-7; v_call: TRBV2; cdr3_aa: ASSEGTGYEQY
j_call: TRBJ2-3; v_call: TRBV23-1; cdr3_aa: ASSPPDRVERRNTQY
j_call: TRBJ1-5; v_call: TRBV6-5; cdr3_aa: ASSLREGGNQPQH
j_call: TRBJ2-2; v_call: TRBV7-3; cdr3_aa: ASGLAGITGELF
j_call: TRBJ2-5; v_call: TRBV7-3; cdr3_aa: ASSLSSAPGETQY
j_call: TRBJ1-4; v_call: TRBV6-1; cdr3_aa: ASSWTGSDEKLF
j_call: TRBJ2-7; v_call: TRBV25-1; cdr3_aa: ASSSRVAALEQY
j_call: TRBJ1-5; v_call: TRBV28; cdr3_aa: ASTAGGPNQPQH
j_call: TRBJ2-7; v_call: TRBV7-8; cdr3_aa: ASSQQGGISYEQY
j_call: TRBJ1-1; v_call: TRBV5-1; cdr3_aa: ASSATGVVTEAF
j_call: TRBJ1-1; v_call: TRBV30; cdr3_aa: AWSRAGGNTEAF
j_call: TRBJ2-7; v_call: TRBV28; cdr3_aa: ASTPAGTVYEQY
j_call: TRBJ2-5; v_call: TRBV5-1; cdr3_aa: ASSLVVAGERY
j_call: TRBJ2-1; v_call: TRBV25-1; cdr3_aa: ASARPGQGLINEQF
j_call: TRBJ1-1; v_call: TRBV14; cdr3_aa: ASSQPGANTEAF
j_call: TRBJ2-5; v_call: TRBV4-1; cdr3_aa: ASSQGGRAGETQY
j_call: TRBJ2-3; v_call: TRBV5-1; cdr3_aa: ASSSRGGLAASTDTQY
j_call: TRBJ2-3; v_call: TRBV5-1; cdr3_aa: ASSRASDTQY
j_call: TRBJ2-1; v_call: TRBV6-5; cdr3_aa: ASSRLAGPYNEQF
j_call: TRBJ2-4; v_call: TRBV28; cdr3_aa: ASMGLGSLPGGKNIQY
j_call: TRBJ1-4; v_call: TRBV30; cdr3_aa: AWGSQLPNEKLF
j_call: TRBJ2-7; v_call: TRBV6-5; cdr3_aa: ASSYSGAPEYEQY
j_call: TRBJ2-7; v_call: TRBV5-4; cdr3_aa: ASSRTGIIHEQY
j_call: TRBJ2-5; v_call: TRBV5-4; cdr3_aa: ASSSPQETQY
j_call: TRBJ2-1; v_call: TRBV27; cdr3_aa: ASRRGNNEQF
j_call: TRBJ2-1; v_call: TRBV18; cdr3_aa: ASSPLLAAYNEQF
j_call: TRBJ2-1; v_call: TRBV30; cdr3_aa: AWISGSGEQF
j_call: TRBJ2-5; v_call: TRBV25-1; cdr3_aa: ASTQRRGGETQY
j_call: TRBJ2-7; v_call: TRBV6-5; cdr3_aa: ASSYGGQGAKQY
j_call: TRBJ2-5; v_call: TRBV6-1; cdr3_aa: ASSEGLRLETQY
j_call: TRBJ1-1; v_call: TRBV5-1; cdr3_aa: ASSLDPTGPLRAF
j_call: TRBJ2-3; v_call: TRBV10-3; cdr3_aa: AISAGTGVRDTQY
j_call: TRBJ2-3; v_call: TRBV5-1; cdr3_aa: ASSLAGMNADTQY
j_call: TRBJ2-2; v_call: TRBV7-3; cdr3_aa: ASSRQGRTGELF